The present T cell receptor beta chain was sequenced within a study of preoperative IRX-2 immunotherapy in early breast cancer. The treatment was: preoperative locoregional IRX-2 cytokine immunotherapy. This phase Ib study tested locoregional IRX-2 cytokine immunotherapy given before surgery. Profiling relied on immunoSEQ multiplex PCR, and the TCRdb table lists in-frame clones only, not all of them. The sample shows 5,800 or so clones, about 69% of them seen only once. The CDR3 runs 13 residues. V gave up 6 bases and J gave up 4 bases, with 12 bases separating them. The chain is built from TRBV23-1 and TRBJ1-1; possibly TRBD1 for D (6 bases). Being an ORF, TRBV23-1 has a function that is uncertain. This receptor was taken from a human donor with breast cancer. This sample comprised tumor tissue, obtained before IRX-2 immunotherapy. The DNA for the CDR3 is TGCGCCAGCAGCCCCACAGGGTCCACTGAAGCTTTCTTT. Translation gives CASSPTGSTEAFF.